The 8 T cell receptor beta chains reported below all come from one sample, sequenced in a study of identical twins. TCRdb independently ran MiXCR on the 5' RACE reads; one entry per CDR3 protein. The table includes about 200,000 distinct CDR3 sequences, 6.5% to 8.5% detected once. This sample also belongs to another study, concerning yellow fever vaccine responses in identical twins.

Sequencing was done on a sample of memory (CD45RO+) T cells sorted from blood. The receptors derive from a young woman in good health.

The CDR3 spells CASSQDYSRTGSDEQYF. In DNA, the CDR3 is TGCGCCAGCAGCCAAGATTATTCCAGGACAGGGTCCGACGAGCAGTACTTC. This chain links TRBV4-3 with TRBJ2-7, with 8 bases that match TRBD1. With 0 bases clipped from V and 5 bases from J, the junction kept 12 bases outside the gene matches. Germline V lookup: CDR1 LGHNA, CDR2 YSLEER. The CDR3 covers 17 residues.

The chain uses TRBV28 and TRBJ2-1; 8 bases agree with TRBD2. The germline V gene encodes CDR1 MDHEN and CDR2 SYDVKM. The CDR3 extends over 15 amino acids. Losses at the gene ends were 8 bases for V and 10 bases for J; bases not matched to a gene: 16. The CDR3 nucleotides are TGTGCCAGCGAGGGCGGGACTAGACATTCCCGAGAGCAGTTCTTC. Translated: CASEGGTRHSREQFF.

This clonotype was observed many times. The chain has TRBV6-1 and TRBJ2-2; D may be TRBD1 (7 bases). The V end lost 5 bases, the J end lost 1 base, and 11 bases lay between the germline ends. The CDR3 spans 15 residues. Germline CDR1 MNHNS, CDR2 SASEGT. CDR3 sequence (DNA): TGTGCCAGCAGTCGCGGGACAGAGAACACCGGGGAGCTGTTTTTT. It encodes CASSRGTENTGELFF.

This clonotype occurred a few times. CDR3 sequence (DNA): TGTGCCAGCAGAACCTGGGGGGCAGAAGAGGCCTACAATGAGCAGTTCTTC. Protein sequence: CASRTWGAEEAYNEQFF. The V gene is TRBV2, the J gene TRBJ2-1; TRBD1 or TRBD2 may be the D gene (6 bases each). V lost 6 bases to trimming and J lost 2 bases, with 20 bases between them. The CDR3 runs to 17 residues. Germline loops: CDR1 SNHLY, CDR2 FYNNEI.

The chain has TRBV20-1 and TRBJ2-7; 10 bases align to TRBD1. Germline V gene lookup returns CDR1 DFQATT and CDR2 SNEGSKA (reference sequence). The CDR3 totals 14 residues. Germline trimming cut 4 bases from V and 5 bases from J; bases unmatched to any gene: 8. DNA for the CDR3: TGCAGTGCTAAACCGGGACAGGGGACCGACGAGCAGTACTTC. Its protein product is CSAKPGQGTDEQYF.

This chain uses TRBV29-1 with TRBJ2-5, with D perhaps matching TRBD2 (6 bases). The ends were cut back, 5 bases at V and 2 bases at J, with 9 bases in the middle. Germline CDR1 and CDR2: SQVTM and ANQGSEA. The CDR3 length is 12 residues. CDR3 sequence: CSVKEGQETQYF. The CDR3 DNA sequence: TGCAGCGTTAAGGAGGGGCAAGAGACCCAGTACTTC.

This clonotype was seen ten or more times. V and J are TRBV6-5 and TRBJ2-1, with D possibly matching TRBD1 (5 bases). Germline V gives CDR1 MNHEY, CDR2 SVGAGI. V lost 2 bases and J 6 bases, leaving 14 bases between the germline ends. The CDR3 sequence is 15 residues long. The CDR3 region has the DNA TGTGCCAGCAGTTACATGGCAGGGTCCCTCAATGAGCAGTTCTTC. Its translation: CASSYMAGSLNEQFF.

This chain joins TRBV7-8 and TRBJ2-7; TRBD1 matches at 10 bases. This CDR3 is built from 16 residues. The J segment lost 3 bases and the V segment lost 1 base, leaving 6 bases of the junction unmatched. Germline V gene lookup returns CDR1 SGHVS and CDR2 FQNEAQ. Written as DNA, the CDR3 is TGTGCCAGCAGCTTAGAGACAGGGGGCCTCCTCTACGAGCAGTACTTC. It translates to CASSLETGGLLYEQYF. Using reference TRBV7-8 and TRBJ2-7 for the parts outside the CDR3, the full variable domain is GAGVSQSPRYKVAKRGQDVALRCDPISGHVSLFWYQQALGQGPEFLTYFQNEAQLDKSGLPSDRFFAERPEGSVSTLKIQRTQQEDSAVYLCASSLETGGLLYEQYFGPGTRLTVT.